This entry describes one T cell receptor beta chain. What it binds is not known. All of the isolated RNA was reverse transcribed, so expressed TCRB transcripts were sequenced. Sequencing used immunoSEQ multiplex PCR; TCRdb keeps in-frame clones, though not all of them. The repertoire holds approximately 60,000 clones, with around 56% as singletons. This specimen comes from a study of beta chain features in type 1 diabetes. Study-level points and caveats: Significant though moderate, a shortening of TCRB CDR3s appeared in all four CD4+ subsets of Type 1 diabetes patients.

Trimming took 5 bases from V and 3 from J, leaving 11 bases between them. CDR1 SNHLY and CDR2 FYNNEI come from the germline V gene. The CDR3 is 14 residues long. The chain uses TRBV2 and TRBJ2-1; D is unclear. This TCR was sampled from a woman in her thirties or forties with type 1 diabetes. Input material: Tregs from blood. The CDR3 spells CASSPQRSYNEQFF. In DNA form, the CDR3 reads TGTGCCAGCAGTCCCCAACGGAGCTACAATGAGCAGTTCTTC.